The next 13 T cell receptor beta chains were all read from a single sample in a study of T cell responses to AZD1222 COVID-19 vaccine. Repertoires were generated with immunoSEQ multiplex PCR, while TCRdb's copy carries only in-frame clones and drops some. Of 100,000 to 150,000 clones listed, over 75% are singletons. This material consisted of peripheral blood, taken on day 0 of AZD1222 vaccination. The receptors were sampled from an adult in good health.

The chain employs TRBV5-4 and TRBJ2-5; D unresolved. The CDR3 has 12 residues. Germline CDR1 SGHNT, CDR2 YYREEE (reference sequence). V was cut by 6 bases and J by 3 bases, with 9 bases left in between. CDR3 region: CASNVWEETQYF. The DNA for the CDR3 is TGTGCCAGCAACGTTTGGGAAGAGACCCAGTACTTC.

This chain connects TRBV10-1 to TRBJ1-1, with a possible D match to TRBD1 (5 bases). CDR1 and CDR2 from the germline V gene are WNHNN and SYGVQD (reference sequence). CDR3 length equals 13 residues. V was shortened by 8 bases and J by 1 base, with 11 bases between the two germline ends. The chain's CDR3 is CASVDSENTEAFF. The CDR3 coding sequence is TGCGCCAGCGTAGACAGCGAGAACACTGAAGCTTTCTTT.

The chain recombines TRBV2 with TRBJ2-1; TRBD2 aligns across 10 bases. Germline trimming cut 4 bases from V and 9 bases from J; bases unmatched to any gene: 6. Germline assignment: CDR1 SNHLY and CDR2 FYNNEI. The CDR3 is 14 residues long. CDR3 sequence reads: CASSAASGSVEQFF. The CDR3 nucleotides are TGTGCCAGCAGTGCGGCTAGCGGGAGTGTTGAGCAGTTCTTC.

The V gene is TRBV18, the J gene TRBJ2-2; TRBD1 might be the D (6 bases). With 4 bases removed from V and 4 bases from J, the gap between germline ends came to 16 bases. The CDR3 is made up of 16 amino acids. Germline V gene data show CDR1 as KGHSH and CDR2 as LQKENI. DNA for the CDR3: TGTGCCAGCTCACTTACAGACTCGGACAGCACCGGGGAGCTGTTTTTT. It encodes CASSLTDSDSTGELFF.

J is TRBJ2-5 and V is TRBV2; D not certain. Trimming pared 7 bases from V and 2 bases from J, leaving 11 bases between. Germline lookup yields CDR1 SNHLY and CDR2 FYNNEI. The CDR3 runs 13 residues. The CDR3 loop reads CASNIQLQETQYF. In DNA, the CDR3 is TGTGCCAGCAATATACAGCTACAAGAGACCCAGTACTTC.

The CDR3 bases are TGTGCCAGCAGCCGTCCCCGGGGGCTCAACTACGAGCAGTACTTC. This sequence encodes CASSRPRGLNYEQYF. The V call is TRBV6-5, the J call TRBJ2-7; tentatively, D is TRBD1 or TRBD2 (6 bases each). Germline CDR1 MNHEY, CDR2 SVGAGI. V dropped 6 bases and J dropped 3 bases, with 18 bases sitting between them. The CDR3 has 15 residues.

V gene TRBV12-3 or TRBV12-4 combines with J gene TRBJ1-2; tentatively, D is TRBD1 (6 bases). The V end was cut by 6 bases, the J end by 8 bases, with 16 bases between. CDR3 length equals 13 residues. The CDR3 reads CASRLGTSSGYTF. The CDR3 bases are TGTGCCAGCAGACTCGGGACATCCTCCGGCTACACCTTC.

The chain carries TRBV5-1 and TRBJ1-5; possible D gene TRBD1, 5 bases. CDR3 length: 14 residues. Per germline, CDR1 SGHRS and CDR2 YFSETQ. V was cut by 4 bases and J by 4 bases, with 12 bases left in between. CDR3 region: CASSAGTQNQPQHF. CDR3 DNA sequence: TGCGCCAGCAGCGCCGGGACCCAAAATCAGCCCCAGCATTTT.

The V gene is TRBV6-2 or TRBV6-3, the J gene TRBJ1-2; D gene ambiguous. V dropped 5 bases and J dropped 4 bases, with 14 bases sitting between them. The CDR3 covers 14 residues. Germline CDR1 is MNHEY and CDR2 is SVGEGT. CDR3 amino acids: CASSRPGKGYGYTF. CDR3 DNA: TGTGCCAGCAGTCGACCAGGAAAGGGCTATGGCTACACCTTC.

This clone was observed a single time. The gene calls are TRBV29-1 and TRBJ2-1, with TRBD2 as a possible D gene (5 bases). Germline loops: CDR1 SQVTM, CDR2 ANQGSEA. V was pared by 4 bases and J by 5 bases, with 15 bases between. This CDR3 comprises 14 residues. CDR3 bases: TGCAGCGTTGCCCAGAGGACTTGGGACAATGAGCAGTTCTTC. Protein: CSVAQRTWDNEQFF.

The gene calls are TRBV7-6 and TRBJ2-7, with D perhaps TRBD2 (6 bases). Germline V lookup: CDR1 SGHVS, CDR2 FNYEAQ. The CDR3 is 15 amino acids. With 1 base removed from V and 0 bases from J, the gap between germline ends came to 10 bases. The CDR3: CASSLGGGSSYEQYF. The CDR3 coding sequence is TGTGCCAGCAGCTTAGGGGGAGGTAGCTCCTACGAGCAGTACTTC.

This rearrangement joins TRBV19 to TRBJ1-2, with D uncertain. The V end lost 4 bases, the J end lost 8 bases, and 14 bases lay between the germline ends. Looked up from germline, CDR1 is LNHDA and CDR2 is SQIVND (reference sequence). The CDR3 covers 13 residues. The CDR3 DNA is TGTGCCAGTAGTACCGGACCTCTTCGGGGCTACACCTTC. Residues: CASSTGPLRGYTF.

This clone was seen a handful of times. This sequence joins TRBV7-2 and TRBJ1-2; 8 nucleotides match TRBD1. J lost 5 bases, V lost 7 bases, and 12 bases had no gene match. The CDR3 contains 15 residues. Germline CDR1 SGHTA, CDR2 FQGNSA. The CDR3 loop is CASTRAGQEFYGYTF. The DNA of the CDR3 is TGTGCCAGCACCCGGGCGGGACAGGAATTTTATGGCTACACCTTC.